Below, 5 T cell receptor beta chains from the same sample are listed, as sequenced in a study of shared clonotypes between healthy human individuals. Produced via immunoSEQ multiplex PCR; TCRdb's table is partial and in-frame only. The data contain 2 million to 3 million clones, 93% of them singletons. Input material: naive CD4+ T cells from PBMCs. Specified subset: CD45RA+ positively selected. These receptors were obtained from a man between 18 and 29 years old in good health. Some clones in this sample may be carry-over from other donors' samples.

The gene calls are TRBV5-5 and TRBJ2-7, with a tentative D call TRBD2 (6 bases). The germline CDR1 and CDR2 sequences are SGHKS and YYEKEE (reference sequence). This CDR3 region has 16 residues. V gave up 6 bases and J gave up 2 bases, with 21 bases separating them. In nucleotides, the CDR3 is TGTGCCAGCACCCCGCATGGGGGGATAGGTCCCTACGAGCAGTACTTC. This sequence encodes CASTPHGGIGPYEQYF. Full variable domain (rest looked up from reference TRBV5-5 and TRBJ2-7): DAGVTQSPTHLIKTRGQQVTLRCSPISGHKSVSWYQQVLGQGPQFIFQYYEKEERGRGNFPDRFSARQFPNYSSELNVNALLLGDSALYLCASTPHGGIGPYEQYFGPGTRLTVT.

The rearrangement uses TRBV18 and TRBJ1-4; D is possibly TRBD1 (5 bases). The germline V and J ends were trimmed by 1 base and 3 bases, with 9 bases remaining between them. The CDR3 spans 15 residues. The germline V gene encodes CDR1 KGHSH and CDR2 LQKENI. CDR3: CASSPQGPSNEKLFF. The CDR3 DNA follows: TGTGCCAGCTCACCACAGGGGCCGTCTAATGAAAAACTGTTTTTT.

This chain joins TRBV11-2 and TRBJ2-7; 7 bases match TRBD1. Trimming removed 4 bases from V and 2 bases from J; junction bases left unmatched: 2. The CDR3 consists of 13 residues. Germline-derived CDR1 and CDR2 are SGHAT and FQNNGV. The CDR3, as DNA: TGTGCCAGCAGCTACACAGGGGCCTACGAGCAGTACTTC. Translation gives CASSYTGAYEQYF.

In the case of this clone: Other DNA sequences of this sample code for an identical CDR3. The chain links TRBV2 to TRBJ2-2; 7 bases are a match to TRBD1. Germline values: CDR1 SNHLY, CDR2 FYNNEI. The CDR3 is 14 residues long. The V and J ends lost 3 bases and 5 bases, in that order; junction bases with no gene match: 3. The CDR3 DNA sequence: TGTGCCAGCAGTGACAGGGGGTCAACCGGGGAGCTGTTTTTT. Translation: CASSDRGSTGELFF.

The CDR3 bases are TGTGCCAGCAGCTTAGTTTTAGGACAGGGCGTGGATACGCAGTATTTT. It codes for CASSLVLGQGVDTQYF. The chain joins TRBV7-2 to TRBJ2-3; the match to TRBD1 covers 8 bases. CDR1 and CDR2 (germline): SGHTA, FQGNSA. The CDR3 runs to 16 residues. V trimming: 1 base; J trimming: 6 bases; junction bases outside the gene matches: 9.